Listed below are T cell receptor beta chains from one sample, sequenced in a study of post-analysis software for immune sequencing data. TCRdb called the PCR reads again in MiXCR, with one record for every CDR3 protein. The table has 750,000 to 950,000 distinct CDR3 sequences, approximately 53% seen once. Material: blood. The receptor set was obtained from a girl aged 10 to 17 with multiple sclerosis. CDR3s include the opening cysteine and the closing phenylalanine or tryptophan. D genes are given only for firm matches. Clone size appears in some rows only: once, few, many, or a class for an expanded clone.

J gene | V gene | D gene | clone size | CDR3 DNA | CDR3 protein
TRBJ1-5 | TRBV20-1 | NA | NA | TGCAGTGCTAGCCGAGGACCGGTCAATCAGCCCCAGCATTTT | CSASRGPVNQPQHF
TRBJ2-7 | TRBV5-1 | NA | few | TGCGCCAGCAGCTTGGGACCGGGATACTACGAGCAGTACTTC | CASSLGPGYYEQYF
TRBJ1-2 | TRBV5-1 | TRBD1 | NA | TGCGCCAGCAGTGGAGGGGGCGATCCTAGGAGTGGCTACACCTTC | CASSGGGDPRSGYTF
TRBJ2-1 | TRBV5-1 | TRBD2 | NA | TGCGCCAGCAGCTCAAATAGCGGGAATCCTCTAAATGAGCAGTTCTTC | CASSSNSGNPLNEQFF
TRBJ2-1 | TRBV29-1 | NA | few | TGCAGCGTTGAAGGTTGGGCAGGGAAGGAGCAGTTCTTC | CSVEGWAGKEQFF
TRBJ1-1 | TRBV6-5 | TRBD1 | NA | TGTGCCAGCGGAGACAGGGTGACTGAAGCTTTCTTT | CASGDRVTEAFF
TRBJ1-1 | TRBV7-9 | NA | NA | TGTGCCAGCAGCTTTGATCGGACTGAAGCTTTCTTT | CASSFDRTEAFF
TRBJ1-5 | TRBV12-5 | NA | NA | TGTGCTAGTGGTTTGACAACTGGACAGTATAGCAATCAGCCCCAGCATTTT | CASGLTTGQYSNQPQHF
TRBJ1-1 | TRBV10-3 | NA | few | TGTGCCACCTGGACGGGTATCATGAACACTGAAGCTTTCTTT | CATWTGIMNTEAFF
TRBJ2-5 | TRBV7-2 | TRBD1 | few | TGTGCCAGCAGCCGCCGTATAGGACAGGGAGTCTCCGAGACCCAGTACTTC | CASSRRIGQGVSETQYF
TRBJ2-7 | TRBV6-5 | NA | NA | TGTGCCAGCAGAGGACACACCTACTCCTACGAGCAGTACTTC | CASRGHTYSYEQYF
TRBJ1-5 | TRBV6-1 | NA | NA | TGTGCCAGCAGTGGGGTCGGGAGGGTTGGCAATCAGCCCCAGCATTTT | CASSGVGRVGNQPQHF
TRBJ1-2 | TRBV5-1 | NA | NA | TGCGCCAGCAGCCTGGTCAGTCCTAACTATGGCTACACCTTC | CASSLVSPNYGYTF
TRBJ2-5 | TRBV20-1 | NA | few | TGCAGTGCTACCTGGACAGTCCAAGAGACCCAGTACTTC | CSATWTVQETQYF
TRBJ2-6 | TRBV5-1 | TRBD1 | NA | TGCGCCAGCAGCGTTGAGGACAGGGGGGCGCCTGGGGCCAACGTCCTGACTTTC | CASSVEDRGAPGANVLTF
TRBJ2-7 | TRBV6-6 | TRBD1 | NA | TGTGCCAGCAGGGGACAGGGGATCCACGAGCAGTACTTC | CASRGQGIHEQYF
TRBJ2-7 | TRBV5-1 | NA | once | TGCGCCAGCAGCTTCGAAGGGGCCAACTACGAGCAGTACTTC | CASSFEGANYEQYF
TRBJ2-7 | TRBV29-1 | NA | NA | TGCAGCGGCGGTGGGCCGGGCCACTATGGCGAGCAGTACTTC | CSGGGPGHYGEQYF
TRBJ2-1 | TRBV6-1 | NA | NA | TGTGCCAGCAGTCCCCCGATGGGCGGGGAGAAGGACAATGAGCAGTTCTTC | CASSPPMGGEKDNEQFF
TRBJ2-7 | TRBV25-1 | NA | NA | TGTGCCAGCAGTGAAGGGGTAGGGACCACCTACGAGCAGTACTTC | CASSEGVGTTYEQYF
TRBJ2-1 | TRBV5-1 | TRBD2 | NA | TGCGCCAGCAGCTTGGGACTAGCGGCTTTCTACAATGAGCAGTTCTTC | CASSLGLAAFYNEQFF
TRBJ2-7 | TRBV5-5 | TRBD1 | NA | TGTGCCAGCAGCTCAGACAGGGCCAGCTCCTACGAGCAGTACTTC | CASSSDRASSYEQYF
TRBJ2-1 | TRBV7-6 | TRBD1 | NA | TGTGCCAGCAGCTCCCGGACAGGACGGAGCTCCTACAATGAGCAGTTCTTC | CASSSRTGRSSYNEQFF
TRBJ2-7 | TRBV5-4 | NA | NA | TGTGCCAGCAGCGACCGGGACGGTTCCTACGAGCAGTACTTC | CASSDRDGSYEQYF
TRBJ2-7 | TRBV15 | TRBD1 | NA | TGTGCCACCAGCAGGGCACAGGGGGTGGGTGAGCAGTACTTC | CATSRAQGVGEQYF
TRBJ2-4 | TRBV20-1 | TRBD1 | NA | TGCAGTGCTCACAGGGGGCGCAAGGACATTCAGTACTTC | CSAHRGRKDIQYF
TRBJ2-3 | TRBV12-3/TRBV12-4 | NA | few | TGTGCCAGCAGCCGACAGCCCGGAGCCACGCAGTATTTT | CASSRQPGATQYF